These T cell receptor beta chains were read from a single sample in a study of shared T cell receptors in the human thymus. Some clones are missing from TCRdb's copy, which holds only in-frame ones; the method was immunoSEQ multiplex PCR. The top ten hold 0.0095% to 0.011% of the sample, which has some 700,000 clones, 80% to 90% seen once. The same sample was also studied in work on human thymus T cells.

Sequencing used thymocytes. These receptors were collected from a girl less than two years old with a congenital heart defect. CDR3s include the opening cysteine and the closing phenylalanine or tryptophan. D genes are given only for firm matches. The size field is filled for only some rows; it gives once, few, many or a size class.

>TRBJ2-7|NA|TRBV10-3|NA
CAIRSRGAGHSYEQYF
TGTGCCATCAGGAGTAGGGGCGCCGGCCATTCCTACGAGCAGTACTTC
>TRBJ2-7|NA|TRBV28|NA
CASSPRGYEQYF
TGTGCCAGCAGTCCTCGCGGCTACGAGCAGTACTTC
>TRBJ2-1|NA|TRBV5-1|NA
CASSSSTGDEQFF
TGCGCCAGCAGCTCCTCTACAGGAGATGAGCAGTTCTTC
>TRBJ1-5|NA|TRBV4-2|NA
CASSPRGLSNQPQHF
TGTGCCAGCAGCCCGCGGGGGCTTAGCAATCAGCCCCAGCATTTT
>TRBJ1-1|TRBD1|TRBV14|few
CASSRGTTGEVNTEAFF
TGTGCCAGCAGCCGAGGAACAACAGGGGAAGTGAACACTGAAGCTTTCTTT
>TRBJ1-2|NA|TRBV6-1|NA
CASSPRTGTNYGYTF
TGTGCCAGCAGTCCCCGAACAGGAACTAACTATGGCTACACCTTC
>TRBJ2-1|TRBD2|TRBV18|NA
CASSPEAGGPLFVDEQFF
TGTGCCAGCTCACCGGAAGCGGGGGGGCCCCTCTTTGTCGATGAGCAGTTCTTC
>TRBJ1-2|TRBD1|TRBV28|few
CASSPTTGGIKDGYTF
TGTGCCAGCAGTCCAACGACAGGGGGGATTAAGGATGGCTACACCTTC
>TRBJ2-7|NA|TRBV6-5|NA
CASSHGLEQYF
TGTGCCAGCAGTCACGGTCTCGAGCAGTACTTC
>TRBJ1-5|NA|TRBV15|NA
CATSRDDGDYSNQPQHF
TGTGCCACCAGCAGAGATGACGGGGACTATAGCAATCAGCCCCAGCATTTT
>TRBJ1-5|NA|TRBV6-5|NA
CASSYYRDRSQPQHF
TGTGCCAGCAGTTACTACAGGGATCGTAGTCAGCCCCAGCATTTT
>TRBJ1-1|NA|TRBV4-1|NA
CASSQARLNTEAFF
TGCGCCAGCAGCCAAGCTAGGCTGAACACTGAAGCTTTCTTT
>TRBJ1-1|NA|TRBV4-3|once
CASSQETVSRGDTEAFF
TGCGCCAGCAGCCAAGAAACCGTGAGTCGGGGGGACACTGAAGCTTTCTTT